This T cell receptor (beta chain) emerged from a study of blood T cells in healthy people across ages. The CDR3 has 17 residues. Germline assignment: CDR1 SGHDN and CDR2 FVKESK. To note about this clonotype: At one end, the junction sequence differs from germline, possibly due to a read error.

Isolated PBMCs totaled at least 6 million in each sample. Using a J-beta primer mix together with a sample-barcoded 5' primer, a second PCR was run for about 6 to 12 cycles. TCRdb re-called the 5' RACE reads through MiXCR, storing one row per CDR3 protein. The profile shows roughly 1.4 million distinct CDR3 sequences, 45% to 70% of them singletons. The J gene is TRBJ2-5, the V gene TRBV14; D may be TRBD1 or TRBD2 (5 bases each). The sequencing sample was made of blood. The sequence derives from a man aged 18-30 years in good health. CDR3 DNA sequence: TGTGCCAGCAACCAAGGATGGCCCAATGGGGGCCAAGAGACCCAGTACTTC. Residues: CASNQGWPNGGQETQYF. Full variable domain (rest looked up from reference TRBV14 and TRBJ2-5): EAGVTQFPSHSVIEKGQTVTLRCDPISGHDNLYWYRRVMGKEIKFLLHFVKESKQDESGMPNNRFLAERTGGTYSTLKVQPAELEDSGVYFCASNQGWPNGGQETQYFGPGTRLLVL.